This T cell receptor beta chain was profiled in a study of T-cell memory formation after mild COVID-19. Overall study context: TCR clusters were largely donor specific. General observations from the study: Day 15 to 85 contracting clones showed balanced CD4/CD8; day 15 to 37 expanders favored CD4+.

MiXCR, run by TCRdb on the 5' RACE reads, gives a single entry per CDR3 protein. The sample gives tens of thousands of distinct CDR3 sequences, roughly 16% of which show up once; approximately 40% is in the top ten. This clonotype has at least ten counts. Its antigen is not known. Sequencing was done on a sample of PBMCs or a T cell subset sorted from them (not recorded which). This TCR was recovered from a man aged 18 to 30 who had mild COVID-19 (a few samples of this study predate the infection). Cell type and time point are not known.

In nucleotides, the CDR3 is TGTGCCAGCAGCTTAGTGGTAGTCGGGTCGACAGATACGCAGTATTTT. It specifies CASSLVVVGSTDTQYF. This chain uses TRBV11-1 with TRBJ2-3; no firm D call. The CDR3 sequence is 16 residues long. The V end was cut by 1 base, the J end by 3 bases, with 14 bases between. Germline V gene data show CDR1 as SGHAT and CDR2 as FQDESV (reference sequence).